The next 24 T cell receptor beta chains were all read from a single sample in a study of CD8 T cells in Susac syndrome. Reverse transcription of about 0.45 to 1 ug RNA was performed with random hexamers. TCRdb re-called the immunoSEQ multiplex PCR reads with MiXCR, one entry per CDR3 protein. The table shows approximately 120,000 distinct CDR3 sequences, with around 94% occurring only once. The sample taken for sequencing was CD4+ T cells from PBMCs. The receptors derive from a human donor in good health.

V is TRBV7-9 and J is TRBJ1-5; D unclear. The V and J ends lost 5 bases and 0 bases respectively, with 11 bases between them. This CDR3 region has 15 residues. In germline, CDR1 is SEHNR, CDR2 FQNEAQ (reference sequence). CDR3 DNA sequence: TGTGCCAGCAGCCCCCCGGGAGATAGCAATCAGCCCCAGCATTTT. It encodes CASSPPGDSNQPQHF.

V gene TRBV24-1 combines with J gene TRBJ2-1; 7 bases match TRBD1. The V segment lost 2 bases and the J segment 8 bases; nucleotides outside the gene matches: 8. Germline assignment: CDR1 KGHDR and CDR2 SFDVKD. The CDR3 extends over 15 amino acids. In nucleotides, the CDR3 is TGTGCCACCAGTGATTCCCAGGGGGTTAGCGATGAGCAGTTCTTC. Its protein is CATSDSQGVSDEQFF.

The chain is built from TRBV11-2 and TRBJ2-3; 10 bases fit TRBD2. The length of the CDR3 is 14 residues. V was pared by 5 bases and J by 6 bases, with 5 bases of the junction left unmatched. CDR1 SGHAT and CDR2 FQNNGV come from the germline V gene. CDR3 bases: TGTGCCAGCAGCCTAGCGGGAGCAAGGGATACGCAGTATTTT. This encodes CASSLAGARDTQYF. The full variable domain, completed using reference TRBV11-2 and TRBJ2-3, is EAGVAQSPRYKIIEKRQSVAFWCNPISGHATLYWYQQILGQGPKLLIQFQNNGVVDDSQLPKDRFSAERLKGVDSTLKIQPAKLEDSAVYLCASSLAGARDTQYFGPGTRLTVL.

The chain combines TRBV18 with TRBJ2-7; unclear D gene. This CDR3 has 14 amino acids. Germline V CDR1 and CDR2: KGHSH, LQKENI. Trimming pared 3 bases from V and 2 bases from J, leaving 11 bases between. CDR3 region: CASSPPGSPYEQYF. The CDR3 nucleotides are TGTGCCAGCTCACCCCCCGGAAGTCCCTACGAGCAGTACTTC.

The V and J genes are TRBV20-1 and TRBJ2-5; D unresolved. The CDR3 is 12 amino acids. Germline CDR1 DFQATT, CDR2 SNEGSKA (reference sequence). V was clipped by 3 bases and J by 1 base, with 6 bases between them. CDR3 bases: TGCAGTGCTAGTTTGGGCCAAGAGACCCAGTACTTC. Translated, it gives CSASLGQETQYF.

The rearrangement uses TRBV27 and TRBJ1-5; D call uncertain. Trimming shortened V by 2 bases and J by 0 bases, and 8 bases separated the two germline ends. CDR1 and CDR2 (germline): MNHEY, SMNVEV (reference sequence). The CDR3 consists of 15 residues. The CDR3 sequence: CASSLRTGSNQPQHF. In DNA form, the CDR3 reads TGTGCCAGCAGTTTAAGGACCGGTAGCAATCAGCCCCAGCATTTT.

The chain employs TRBV7-9 and TRBJ1-1; tentatively, D is TRBD1 (6 bases). Per germline, CDR1 SEHNR and CDR2 FQNEAQ (reference sequence). V was shortened by 4 bases and J by 4 bases, with 13 bases between the two germline ends. This CDR3 is 14 amino acids long. CDR3 sequence reads: CASSSRRGSTEAFF. CDR3 coding DNA: TGTGCCAGCAGCTCCCGAAGGGGGTCCACTGAAGCTTTCTTT.

As for this clonotype: The conserved phenylalanine or tryptophan normally closing the CDR3 is absent here, so this likely arose from a read error. The chain links TRBV6-5 to TRBJ2-1; 8 bases agree with TRBD2. The trim removed 5 bases at V and 9 bases at J, leaving 6 bases unmatched. Germline CDR1 reads MNHEY; CDR2 reads SVGAGI. The CDR3 extends over 13 amino acids. The CDR3: CASSHGRDLEQFL. DNA for the CDR3: TGTGCCAGCAGTCACGGGAGGGACCTTGAGCAGTTCCTC.

The J gene is TRBJ2-5, the V gene TRBV5-1, with 7 positions matching TRBD1. V trimming: 4 bases; J trimming: 1 base; junction bases outside the gene matches: 7. The CDR3 runs to 15 residues. The germline V gene encodes CDR1 SGHRS and CDR2 YFSETQ. CDR3 bases: TGCGCCAGCAGCCTATCCAGGACAGGCCAAGAGACCCAGTACTTC. The encoded protein is CASSLSRTGQETQYF.

The chain uses TRBV25-1 and TRBJ2-1; 11 bases map to TRBD2. There are 17 residues in the CDR3. The V gene's germline CDR1 is MGHDK and CDR2 SYGVNS. V shed 3 bases, J shed 5 bases, and the junction held 9 bases outside the gene matches. CDR3 region: CASSDYLGLAADNEQFF. Here the CDR3 DNA reads TGTGCCAGCAGTGACTATTTGGGACTAGCGGCCGACAATGAGCAGTTCTTC.

The rearrangement joins TRBV5-1 to TRBJ1-1; 7 nucleotides line up with TRBD1. The CDR3 is made up of 14 amino acids. J gave up 4 bases and V 0 bases, and 3 bases lay outside the gene matches. Germline assignment: CDR1 SGHRS and CDR2 YFSETQ. The CDR3 sequence is CASSLEGAGTEAFF. The CDR3 DNA sequence: TGCGCCAGCAGCTTGGAGGGGGCCGGCACTGAAGCTTTCTTT.

V usage is TRBV4-3 and J usage is TRBJ1-1, with D perhaps matching TRBD1 (5 bases). Trimming shortened V by 6 bases and J by 4 bases, and 21 bases separated the two germline ends. This CDR3 has 16 amino acids. Germline CDR1 is LGHNA and CDR2 is YSLEER. CDR3 nucleotides: TGCGCCAGCAGGCGTGATTCGGGCAGGGTACCCACTGAAGCTTTCTTT. Translated: CASRRDSGRVPTEAFF.

CDR3 amino acids: CSAASEGKETQYF. CDR3 bases: TGCAGTGCTGCTAGCGAGGGGAAGGAGACCCAGTACTTC. This chain connects TRBV20-1 to TRBJ2-5, with D perhaps matching TRBD2 (6 bases). The CDR3 contains 13 residues. Germline V gives CDR1 DFQATT, CDR2 SNEGSKA (reference sequence). Trimming shortened V by 5 bases and J by 5 bases, and 15 bases separated the two germline ends.

The chain has TRBV7-9 and TRBJ2-7, with a tentative D call TRBD2 (5 bases). Trimming left V 3 bases short and J 3 bases short, with 12 bases between. CDR3 length equals 14 residues. Germline loops: CDR1 SEHNR, CDR2 FQNEAQ (reference sequence). The CDR3 loop reads CASSFRGRDYEQYF. The CDR3 bases are TGTGCCAGCAGCTTCAGAGGACGGGACTACGAGCAGTACTTC.

CDR3 sequence reads: CSAGGGHHSYEQYF. CDR3 DNA sequence: TGCAGTGCGGGGGGGGGACACCACTCCTACGAGCAGTACTTC. J is TRBJ2-7 and V is TRBV20-1, with D tentatively TRBD2 (7 bases). The CDR3 is 14 amino acids. CDR1 is DFQATT and CDR2 is SNEGSKA in the germline V gene (reference sequence). V was cut by 6 bases and J by 0 bases, with 15 bases left in between.

The chain carries TRBV20-1 and TRBJ2-7; no definite D call. Per germline, CDR1 DFQATT and CDR2 SNEGSKA (reference sequence). The germline V and J ends were trimmed by 5 bases and 3 bases, with 17 bases remaining between them. The length of the CDR3 is 14 residues. The CDR3 is CSAARGQSNYEQYF. CDR3 bases: TGCAGTGCTGCTCGTGGTCAGTCAAACTACGAGCAGTACTTC.

The V and J genes are TRBV7-9 and TRBJ1-2; D is unclear. Germline V gene lookup returns CDR1 SEHNR and CDR2 FQNEAQ (reference sequence). The V and J ends lost 3 bases and 6 bases respectively, with 5 bases between them. The CDR3 is made up of 11 amino acids. The CDR3 region has the DNA TGTGCCAGCAGCTTCTCTGATGGCTACACCTTC. Translation gives CASSFSDGYTF.

This chain joins TRBV7-9 and TRBJ2-5, with D possibly matching TRBD2 (6 bases). Trimming stripped 5 bases from V and 3 bases from J, with 13 bases between. The CDR3 covers 14 residues. CDR1 is SEHNR and CDR2 is FQNEAQ in the germline V gene (reference sequence). CDR3 loop: CASSPTTSKETQYF. The DNA for the CDR3 is TGTGCCAGCAGCCCGACCACTAGCAAAGAGACCCAGTACTTC.

The chain combines TRBV9 with TRBJ2-2; TRBD2 aligns across 7 bases. The CDR3 consists of 14 residues. The J segment lost 6 bases and the V segment lost 6 bases, leaving 8 bases of the junction unmatched. Germline loops: CDR1 SGDLS, CDR2 YYNGEE. The CDR3 is CASNRGRGAGELFF. CDR3 in DNA: TGTGCCAGCAACCGCGGGAGAGGCGCCGGGGAGCTGTTTTTT.

V gene TRBV11-2 combines with J gene TRBJ2-5, with D possibly being TRBD1 (5 bases). CDR3 length: 11 amino acids. V lost 4 bases and J lost 9, with 9 bases in between. Germline lookup yields CDR1 SGHAT and CDR2 FQNNGV. The CDR3 bases are TGTGCCAGCAGCTCCCTAGGGGCCCAGTACTTC. As protein: CASSSLGAQYF.

This chain joins TRBV23-1 and TRBJ2-7; the D gene is possibly TRBD1 (5 bases). TRBV23-1 is assigned to the ORF class and has an uncertain function. The CDR3 has 19 residues. Trimming pared 2 bases from V and 3 bases from J, leaving 26 bases between. This chain's CDR3 is CASSQADTIINRQLYEQYF. CDR3 nucleotides: TGCGCCAGCAGTCAAGCGGACACAATAATAAACAGACAACTCTACGAGCAGTACTTC.

In DNA form, the CDR3 reads TGTGCCAGTAGTATCGCCGACCAGAACACAGATACGCAGTATTTT. This gives the protein CASSIADQNTDTQYF. V gene TRBV19 combines with J gene TRBJ2-3; D ambiguous. Trimming left V 3 bases short and J 2 bases short, with 12 bases between. The germline gives CDR1 LNHDA, CDR2 SQIVND (reference sequence). This CDR3 is 15 amino acids long. The full variable domain, completed using reference TRBV19 and TRBJ2-3, is DGGITQSPKYLFRKEGQNVTLSCEQNLNHDAMYWYRQDPGQGLRLIYYSQIVNDFQKGDIAEGYSVSREKKESFPLTVTSAQKNPTAFYLCASSIADQNTDTQYFGPGTRLTVL.

J is TRBJ1-1 and V is TRBV30, with a possible D match to TRBD1 (5 bases). The CDR3 length is 12 residues. V shed 2 bases and J shed 10 bases, with 14 bases lying between them. The germline CDR1 and CDR2 sequences are GTSNPN and SVGIG (reference sequence). The CDR3 region has the DNA TGTGCCTGGAGTCGACAGACAAGTGGAGCTTTCTTT. Translating it yields CAWSRQTSGAFF.

The chain combines TRBV11-2 with TRBJ1-2; no clear D. Between the trimmed V and J ends, which lost 5 bases and 4 bases, there was a span of 8 bases. The CDR3 consists of 12 residues. Germline V CDR1 and CDR2: SGHAT, FQNNGV. The CDR3 is CASSRAGYGYTF. CDR3 DNA sequence: TGTGCCAGCAGCCGCGCGGGCTATGGCTACACCTTC.